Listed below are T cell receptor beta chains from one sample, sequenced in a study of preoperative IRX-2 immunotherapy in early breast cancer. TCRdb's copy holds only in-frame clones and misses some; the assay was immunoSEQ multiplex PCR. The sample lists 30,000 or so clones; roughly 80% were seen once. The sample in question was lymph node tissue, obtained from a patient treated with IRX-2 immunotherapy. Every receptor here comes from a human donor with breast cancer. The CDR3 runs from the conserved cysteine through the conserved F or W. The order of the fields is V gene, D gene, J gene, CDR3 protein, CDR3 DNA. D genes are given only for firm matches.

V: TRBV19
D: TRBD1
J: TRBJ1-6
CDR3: CASSAQTGMDSPLHF
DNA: TGTGCCAGTAGTGCGCAGACAGGGATGGATTCACCCCTCCACTTT

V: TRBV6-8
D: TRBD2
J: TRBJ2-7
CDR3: CASSPRLASLPYEQYF
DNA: TGTGCCAGCAGTCCCCGACTAGCGAGCCTTCCCTACGAGCAGTACTTC

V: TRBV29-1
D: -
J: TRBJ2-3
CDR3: CSSLWGPGRGTQYF
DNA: TGCAGCTCCTTGTGGGGACCGGGTCGGGGTACGCAGTATTTT

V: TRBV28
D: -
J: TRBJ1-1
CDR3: CASSLPPDWLAFF
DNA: TGTGCCAGCAGCCTCCCCCCGGACTGGTTGGCTTTCTTT

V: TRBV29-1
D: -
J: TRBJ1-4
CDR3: CSVADVVMQTDKLFF
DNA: TGCAGCGTTGCCGACGTGGTGATGCAGACGGACAAACTGTTTTTT

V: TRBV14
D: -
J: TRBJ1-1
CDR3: CASSQGVYTEAFF
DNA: TGTGCCAGCAGCCAAGGGGTGTACACTGAAGCTTTCTTT

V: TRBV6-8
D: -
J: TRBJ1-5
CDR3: CASSTPRGIYNQPQHF
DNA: TGTGCCAGCAGTACCCCTCGGGGGATTTACAATCAGCCCCAGCATTTT

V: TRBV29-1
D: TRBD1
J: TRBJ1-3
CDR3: CSALLQGDFSGNTIYF
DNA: TGCAGCGCTCTCCTACAGGGGGACTTCTCTGGAAACACCATATATTTT

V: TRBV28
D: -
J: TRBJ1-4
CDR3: CASSWRGRATNEKLFF
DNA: TGTGCCAGCAGTTGGAGGGGCCGGGCAACTAATGAAAAACTGTTTTTT

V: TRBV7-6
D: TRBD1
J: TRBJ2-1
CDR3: CASSQDSLAGTGALSSYNEQFF
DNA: TGTGCCAGCAGCCAAGATTCCTTAGCAGGGACAGGGGCCTTGAGCTCCTACAATGAGCAGTTCTTC

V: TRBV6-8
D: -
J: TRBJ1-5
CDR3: CASSYEINQPQHF
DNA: TGTGCCAGCAGTTACGAAATAAACCAGCCCCAGCATTTT

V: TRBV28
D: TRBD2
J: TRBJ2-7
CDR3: CASSATSGSYEQYF
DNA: TGTGCCAGCAGTGCGACTAGCGGGAGTTACGAGCAGTACTTC